This TCR beta chain was observed in a study of blood T cell repertoires in COVID-19. Looking at the study overall: Sites in the United States, Italy and Spain provided acute and convalescent COVID-19 samples. From T cells, B-cell-depleted T cells, or PBMCs came the material, which was cDNA or gDNA.

Germline V gene lookup returns CDR1 SGHRS and CDR2 YFSETQ. The ends lost 6 bases at V and 4 bases at J; junction bases unmatched: 8. This CDR3 is built from 14 residues. In the original processing: From reference gene primer amplification, estimates of nucleated cell counts were derived. Repertoires were generated with immunoSEQ multiplex PCR, while TCRdb's copy carries only in-frame clones and drops some. V, J and clone size are those of that table, while D and trimming were read from the DNA. The sample carries about 50,000 clones, around 88% recorded once. The genes are TRBV5-1 and TRBJ2-5; 8 nucleotides match TRBD2. The sample was peripheral blood. The receptor was isolated from a woman in her sixties or seventies with acute or convalescent COVID-19. Written as DNA, the CDR3 is TGCGCCAGCATTAGCGGGGTATCCACAGAGACCCAGTACTTC. Its protein product is CASISGVSTETQYF.